Following are 3 T cell receptor beta chains from one sample sequenced in a study of cytomegalovirus exposure and HLA in healthy donors. The primer mix had 60 Vbeta and 13 Jbeta primers. Clones were read by immunoSEQ multiplex PCR, and TCRdb kept only the in-frame ones, dropping some. The table shows about 130,000 clones, with 80% to 85% occurring only once. The sample comprised PBMCs. The source of these receptors is a woman aged 45-59 years in good health and CMV-seropositive.

The rearrangement joins TRBV4-1 to TRBJ2-1; 10 bases are a match to TRBD2. Germline V gene data show CDR1 as MGHRA and CDR2 as YSYEKL. J was trimmed by 3 bases and V by 0 bases; bases with no gene match: 5. The CDR3 is 17 amino acids. The CDR3 DNA reads TGCGCCAGCAGCCAAGATCGTAGCGGGAGGCTCTACAATGAGCAGTTCTTC. It translates to CASSQDRSGRLYNEQFF.

This chain uses TRBV7-9 with TRBJ2-7; unclear D gene. The CDR3 is made up of 14 amino acids. V was pared by 5 bases and J by 4 bases, with 15 bases between. Germline V CDR1 and CDR2: SEHNR, FQNEAQ (reference sequence). The CDR3 reads CASSQSRNPYEQYF. CDR3 bases: TGTGCCAGCAGCCAGTCCAGAAATCCTTACGAGCAGTACTTC.

The chain employs TRBV10-3 and TRBJ1-5; 8 nucleotides agree with TRBD1. The CDR3 loop spans 14 amino acids. V dropped 6 bases and J dropped 5; count of bases not matched to a gene: 6. CDR1 ENHRY and CDR2 SYGVKD come from the germline V gene. This CDR3 is CAISPGQGHQPQHF. Written as DNA, the CDR3 is TGTGCCATCAGCCCCGGACAGGGCCATCAGCCCCAGCATTTT.